This T cell receptor (beta chain) was obtained from a study of blood T cell repertoires in COVID-19. Study-level information: The United States, Italy and Spain provided the acute and convalescent COVID-19 samples.

Sequencing used immunoSEQ multiplex PCR; TCRdb keeps in-frame clones, though not all of them. The data contain some 68,000 clones, roughly 85% of them singletons. V shed 0 bases and J shed 13 bases, with 16 bases lying between them. The CDR3 consists of 14 residues. Per germline, CDR1 SGDLS and CDR2 YYNGEE. Sequenced material: peripheral blood. The J gene is TRBJ2-2, the V gene TRBV9; D ambiguous. The clonotype was recovered from a woman aged 50 to 65 with COVID-19, enrolled during active disease. The CDR3 DNA reads TGTGCCAGCAGCGTAGGGAGATCCCAATTAGCGCTGTTTTTT. It codes for CASSVGRSQLALFF.